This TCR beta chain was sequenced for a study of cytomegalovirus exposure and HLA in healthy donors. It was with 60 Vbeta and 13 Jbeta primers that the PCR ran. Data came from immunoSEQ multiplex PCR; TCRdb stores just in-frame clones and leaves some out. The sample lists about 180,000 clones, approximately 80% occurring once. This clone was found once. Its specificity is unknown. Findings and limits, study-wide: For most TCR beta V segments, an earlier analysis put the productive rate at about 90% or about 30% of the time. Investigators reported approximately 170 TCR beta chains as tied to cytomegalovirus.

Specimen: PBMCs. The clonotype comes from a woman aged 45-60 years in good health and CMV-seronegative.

CDR3 residues: CASRSGGLNEPQHF. The CDR3 coding sequence is TGCGCCAGCAGGTCAGGGGGGCTTAATGAGCCCCAGCATTTT. The V call is TRBV5-1, the J call TRBJ1-5; TRBD1 agrees at 7 bases. The CDR3 covers 14 residues. Germline CDR1 reads SGHRS; CDR2 reads YFSETQ. The junction had 10 bases not matched to a gene; V was cut back by 5 bases and J by 8 bases.